The rows below give T cell receptor beta chains drawn from one sample of a study of shared clonotypes between healthy human individuals. TCRdb's copy holds only in-frame clones and misses some; the assay was immunoSEQ multiplex PCR. This sample has millions of clones, with approximately 94% found just once. The specimen sequenced was naive CD8+ T cells from PBMCs. These receptors were obtained from a man aged 18-30 years in good health. Some clones in this sample may be carry-over from other donors' samples. Both conserved end residues are trimmed from each CDR3.

TRBJ2-1,TRBV5-6,13,ASSLGGRGYNEQF
TRBJ2-1,TRBV5-8,13,ASSPRRGRYNEQF
-,TRBV7-9,13,ASSLRLLGEETQY
TRBJ1-5,TRBV6-1,12,ASSDRDGTRAQH
TRBJ2-2,TRBV9,15,ASSGMGLAGLTGELF
TRBJ1-4,TRBV27,16,ASSLSRETEATNEKLF
TRBJ1-1,TRBV29-1,12,SVEAWELGTEAF
TRBJ2-5,TRBV4-2,10,ASSHPRDLQY
TRBJ2-7,TRBV6-5,11,ASSYFRTGEQY
TRBJ1-2,TRBV9,14,ASSVEGSRRADGYT